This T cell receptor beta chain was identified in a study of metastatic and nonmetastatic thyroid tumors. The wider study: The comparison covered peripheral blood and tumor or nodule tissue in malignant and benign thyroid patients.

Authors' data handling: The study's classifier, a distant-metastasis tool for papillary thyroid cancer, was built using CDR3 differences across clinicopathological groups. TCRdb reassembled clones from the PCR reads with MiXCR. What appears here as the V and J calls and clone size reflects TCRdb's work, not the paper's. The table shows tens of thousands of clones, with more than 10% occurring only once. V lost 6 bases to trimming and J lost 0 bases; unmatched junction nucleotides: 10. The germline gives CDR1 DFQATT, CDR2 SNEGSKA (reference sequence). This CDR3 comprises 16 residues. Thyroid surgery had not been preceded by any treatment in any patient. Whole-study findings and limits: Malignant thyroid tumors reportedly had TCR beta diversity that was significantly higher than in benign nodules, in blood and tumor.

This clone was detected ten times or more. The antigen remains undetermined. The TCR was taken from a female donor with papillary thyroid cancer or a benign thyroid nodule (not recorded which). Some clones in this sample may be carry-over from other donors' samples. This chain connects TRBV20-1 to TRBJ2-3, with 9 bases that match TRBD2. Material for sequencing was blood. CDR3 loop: CSAKGGLAGSTDTQYF. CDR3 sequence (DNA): TGCAGTGCCAAAGGGGGGCTAGCGGGGAGCACAGATACGCAGTATTTT.